The 19 T cell receptor beta chains reported below all come from one sample, sequenced in a study of cytomegalovirus exposure and HLA in healthy donors. The study ran its PCR with 60 Vbeta and 13 Jbeta primers. Libraries were prepared by immunoSEQ multiplex PCR; TCRdb keeps only in-frame clonotypes and omits some of them. The data hold about 120,000 clones, with under 70% observed a single time. The sample comprised PBMCs. These receptors originate from a man aged 18 to 29 in good health and CMV-seronegative.

This sequence joins TRBV4-1 and TRBJ1-5, with TRBD1 identical over 11 bases. This CDR3 spans 16 amino acids. V was pared by 3 bases and J by 5 bases, with 6 bases of the junction left unmatched. CDR1 is MGHRA and CDR2 is YSYEKL in the germline V gene. CDR3 region: CASSHQPGQGDQPQHF. For the CDR3, the DNA is TGCGCCAGCAGCCATCAGCCGGGACAGGGGGATCAGCCCCAGCATTTT.

The chain uses TRBV10-2 and TRBJ2-7; TRBD1 aligns across 10 bases. CDR3 length equals 14 residues. Germline V gene lookup returns CDR1 WSHSY and CDR2 SAAADI. Trimming at V came to 4 bases and at J to 6 bases, leaving 6 bases not matched to a gene. The CDR3 loop reads CASSVMDRGSEQYF. The CDR3 DNA reads TGCGCCAGCAGTGTAATGGACAGGGGGAGCGAGCAGTACTTC.

The V and J genes are TRBV30 and TRBJ2-3; 7 bases are a match to TRBD2. Germline CDR1 GTSNPN, CDR2 SVGIG (reference sequence). The trim removed 2 bases at V and 1 base at J, leaving 6 bases unmatched. The CDR3 has 15 amino acids. This chain's CDR3 is CAWSRHGGGTDTQYF. The CDR3 region has the DNA TGTGCCTGGAGTAGACATGGGGGGGGCACAGATACGCAGTATTTT.

The CDR3 region is CASRGAGVSEKQAFF. The CDR3 DNA reads TGTGCCAGCAGGGGCGCGGGGGTCAGTGAGAAACAAGCTTTCTTT. The genes are TRBV28 and TRBJ1-1; D may be TRBD1 (5 bases). Trimming removed 6 bases from V and 9 bases from J, with 23 bases in between. The CDR3 contains 15 residues. Germline V gene lookup returns CDR1 MDHEN and CDR2 SYDVKM.

The chain joins TRBV27 to TRBJ2-7, with 7 bases aligning to TRBD1. The CDR3 has 13 residues. Germline V CDR1 and CDR2: MNHEY, SMNVEV (reference sequence). Germline trimming cut 6 bases from V and 6 bases from J; bases unmatched to any gene: 8. For the CDR3, the DNA is TGTGCCAGCAGGAGAAAAGGGGGCATCGAGCAGTACTTC. It is translated as CASRRKGGIEQYF.

The sample holds a few counts of this clone. The chain recombines TRBV6-5 with TRBJ2-1, with D maybe TRBD2 (6 bases). This CDR3 is 15 amino acids long. Germline-derived CDR1 and CDR2 are MNHEY and SVGAGI. The V and J ends lost 0 bases and 6 bases respectively, with 12 bases between them. The CDR3 DNA follows: TGTGCCAGCAGTTACTCGCGGGGATTGGCCAATGAGCAGTTCTTC. Its translation: CASSYSRGLANEQFF.

This clone showed up just a few times. J is TRBJ2-7 and V is TRBV9, with TRBD2 as a possible D gene (6 bases). The germline gives CDR1 SGDLS, CDR2 YYNGEE. The CDR3 is 15 residues long. V was pared by 0 bases and J by 3 bases, with 13 bases between. The CDR3 region has the DNA TGTGCCAGCAGCGTAGGGGGGGTAATTAACTACGAGCAGTACTTC. This translates into CASSVGGVINYEQYF.

This clone occurred a few times. This rearrangement joins TRBV19 to TRBJ2-7; 7 bases are shared with TRBD1. The length of the CDR3 is 14 residues. V lost 6 bases, J lost 9 bases, and 14 bases stayed unmatched. CDR1 LNHDA and CDR2 SQIVND come from the germline V gene (reference sequence). CDR3 region: CASSPGTANRGQYF. For the CDR3, the DNA is TGTGCCAGTAGCCCCGGGACAGCAAACCGGGGGCAGTACTTC.

This clone has more than one count but fewer than ten. This chain links TRBV30 with TRBJ1-1; no clear D. Germline assignment: CDR1 GTSNPN and CDR2 SVGIG (reference sequence). The CDR3 contains 11 residues. Trimming took off 0 bases at V and 5 bases at J, with 4 bases between the two ends. The CDR3 bases are TGTGCCTGGAGTGTACAGACTGAAGCTTTCTTT. This translates into CAWSVQTEAFF. The complete variable domain, with remaining parts taken from reference TRBV30 and TRBJ1-1, reads SQTIHQWPATLVQPVGSPLSLECTVEGTSNPNLYWYRQAAGRGLQLLFYSVGIGQISSEVPQNLSASRPQDRQFILSSKKLLLSDSGFYLCAWSVQTEAFFGQGTRLTVV.

V is TRBV5-4 and J is TRBJ2-1; tentatively, D is TRBD2 (6 bases). Germline loops: CDR1 SGHNT, CDR2 YYREEE (reference sequence). The V and J ends lost 4 bases and 6 bases respectively, with 14 bases between them. The CDR3 is made up of 14 amino acids. The CDR3 coding sequence is TGTGCCAGCAGCGTCGGACCTAGCGCCAATGAGCAGTTCTTC. The encoded protein is CASSVGPSANEQFF.

This clone has just one count. This rearrangement joins TRBV5-6 to TRBJ1-4; 7 bases line up with TRBD1. The CDR3 runs 15 residues. J lost 7 bases, V lost 4 bases, and 10 bases had no gene match. The germline CDR1 and CDR2 sequences are SGHDT and YYEEEE. Here the CDR3 reads CASSRTGAVGEKLFF. As DNA, the CDR3 is TGTGCCAGCAGCAGAACAGGGGCTGTTGGTGAAAAACTGTTTTTT.

This rearrangement joins TRBV27 to TRBJ2-3, with D perhaps TRBD1 (6 bases). CDR1 is MNHEY and CDR2 is SMNVEV in the germline V gene (reference sequence). This CDR3 is 15 amino acids long. The ends were cut back, 6 bases at V and 1 base at J, with 14 bases in the middle. CDR3 residues: CASSRGFTGTDTQYF. The CDR3 region has the DNA TGTGCCAGCAGCAGGGGATTTACTGGCACAGATACGCAGTATTTT.

The chain is built from TRBV5-4 and TRBJ1-3, with TRBD1 as a possible D gene (5 bases). The V and J ends lost 4 bases and 1 base respectively, with 21 bases between them. Germline-derived CDR1 and CDR2 are SGHNT and YYREEE (reference sequence). The CDR3 has 18 amino acids. This chain's CDR3 is CASSPSGAGLGSGNTIYF. Written as DNA, the CDR3 is TGTGCCAGCAGCCCGAGTGGGGCAGGGCTCGGGTCTGGAAACACCATATATTTT.

This clone was detected a few times. The V call is TRBV18, the J call TRBJ2-7; 13 bases are shared with TRBD2. This CDR3 has 15 amino acids. Germline V lookup: CDR1 KGHSH, CDR2 LQKENI. V lost 3 bases to trimming and J lost 5 bases; unmatched junction nucleotides: 4. Written as DNA, the CDR3 is TGTGCCAGCTCACCGACTAGCGGGAGGCTCCACGAGCAGTACTTC. It specifies CASSPTSGRLHEQYF.

This chain links TRBV7-9 with TRBJ1-2, with D perhaps matching TRBD1 (5 bases). V lost 5 bases and J lost 4, with 20 bases in between. The CDR3 covers 16 residues. Germline CDR1 SEHNR, CDR2 FQNEAQ (reference sequence). CDR3 sequence (DNA): TGTGCCAGCAGCCCGCCCTCGGGACTCAACATCTATGGCTACACCTTC. As protein: CASSPPSGLNIYGYTF.

This chain connects TRBV6-5 to TRBJ1-6; 8 bases are a match to TRBD1. Trimming took 3 bases from V and 6 from J; bases not matched to a gene: 7. This CDR3 has 16 amino acids. The germline CDR1 and CDR2 sequences are MNHEY and SVGAGI. This chain's CDR3 is CASSYQGAPPNSPLHF. The DNA of the CDR3 is TGTGCCAGCAGTTATCAGGGGGCGCCCCCTAATTCACCCCTCCACTTT.

The chain carries TRBV28 and TRBJ2-7, with 10 bases identical to TRBD2. Germline assignment: CDR1 MDHEN and CDR2 SYDVKM. V lost 3 bases to trimming and J lost 5 bases; unmatched junction nucleotides: 7. This CDR3 contains 15 residues. This chain's CDR3 is CASSFRPSGRNEQYF. CDR3 nucleotide sequence: TGTGCCAGCAGTTTTCGCCCTAGCGGGAGAAACGAGCAGTACTTC.

This clone showed up just a few times. The chain employs TRBV6-4 and TRBJ2-4; D remains ambiguous. The CDR3 is made up of 12 amino acids. Germline CDR1 reads MRHNA; CDR2 reads SNTAGT. CDR3 DNA sequence: TGTGCTTATCGGTCAGCCAAAAACATTCAGTACTTC. Translating it yields CAYRSAKNIQYF.

The chain links TRBV4-1 to TRBJ2-2; tentatively, D is TRBD2 (6 bases). The CDR3 contains 13 residues. Trimming cost V 1 base and J 8 bases, with 8 bases left between them. In germline, CDR1 is MGHRA, CDR2 YSYEKL. CDR3 sequence: CASSQVRGGELFF. CDR3 in DNA: TGCGCCAGCAGCCAAGTTCGGGGGGGGGAGCTGTTTTTT.